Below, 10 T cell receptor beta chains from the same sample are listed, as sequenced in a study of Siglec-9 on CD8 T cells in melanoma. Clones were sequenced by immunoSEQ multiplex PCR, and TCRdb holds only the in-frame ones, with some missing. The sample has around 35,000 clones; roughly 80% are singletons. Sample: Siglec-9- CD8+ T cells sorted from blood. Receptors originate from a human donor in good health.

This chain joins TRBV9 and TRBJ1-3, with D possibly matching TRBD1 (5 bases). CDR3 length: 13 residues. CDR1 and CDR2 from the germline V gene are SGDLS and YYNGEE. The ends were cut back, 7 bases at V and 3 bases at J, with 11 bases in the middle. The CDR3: CASGGGDGNTIYF. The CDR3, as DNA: TGTGCCAGCGGTGGGGGAGATGGAAACACCATATATTTT.

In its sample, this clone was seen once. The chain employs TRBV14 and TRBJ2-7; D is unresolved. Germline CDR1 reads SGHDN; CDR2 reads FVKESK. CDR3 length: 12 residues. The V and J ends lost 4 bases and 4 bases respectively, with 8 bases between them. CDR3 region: CASSRVGYEQYF. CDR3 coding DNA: TGTGCCAGCAGCCGAGTGGGATACGAGCAGTACTTC. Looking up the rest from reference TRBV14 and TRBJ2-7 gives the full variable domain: EAGVTQFPSHSVIEKGQTVTLRCDPISGHDNLYWYRRVMGKEIKFLLHFVKESKQDESGMPNNRFLAERTGGTYSTLKVQPAELEDSGVYFCASSRVGYEQYFGPGTRLTVT.

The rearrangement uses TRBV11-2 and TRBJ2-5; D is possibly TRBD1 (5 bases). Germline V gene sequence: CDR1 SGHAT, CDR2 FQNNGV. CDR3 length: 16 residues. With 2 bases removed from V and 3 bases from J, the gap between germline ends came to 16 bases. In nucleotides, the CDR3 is TGTGCCAGCAGCTTAAGGCCAGCACAGGCGGAAGAGACCCAGTACTTC. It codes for CASSLRPAQAEETQYF. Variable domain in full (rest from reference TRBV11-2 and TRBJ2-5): EAGVAQSPRYKIIEKRQSVAFWCNPISGHATLYWYQQILGQGPKLLIQFQNNGVVDDSQLPKDRFSAERLKGVDSTLKIQPAKLEDSAVYLCASSLRPAQAEETQYFGPGTRLLVL.

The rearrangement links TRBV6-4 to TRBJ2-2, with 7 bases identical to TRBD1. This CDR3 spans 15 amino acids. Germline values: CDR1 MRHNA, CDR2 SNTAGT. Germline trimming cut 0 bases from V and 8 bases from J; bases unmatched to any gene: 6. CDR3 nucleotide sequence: TGTGCCAGCAGTGACTCCGGACAGGCTGTAGGGGAGCTGTTTTTT. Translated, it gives CASSDSGQAVGELFF.

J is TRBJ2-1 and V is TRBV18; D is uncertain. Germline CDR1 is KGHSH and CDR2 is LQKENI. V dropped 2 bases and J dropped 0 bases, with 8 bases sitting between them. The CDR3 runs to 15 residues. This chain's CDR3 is CASSPEVYSYNEQFF. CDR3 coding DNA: TGTGCCAGCTCACCAGAGGTGTACTCCTACAATGAGCAGTTCTTC.

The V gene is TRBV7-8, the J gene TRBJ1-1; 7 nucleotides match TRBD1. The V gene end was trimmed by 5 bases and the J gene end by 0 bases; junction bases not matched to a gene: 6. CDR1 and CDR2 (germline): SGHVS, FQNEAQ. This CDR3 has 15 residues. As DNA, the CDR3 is TGTGCCAGCAGCCCTAGGACAGGACTGAACACTGAAGCTTTCTTT. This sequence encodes CASSPRTGLNTEAFF.

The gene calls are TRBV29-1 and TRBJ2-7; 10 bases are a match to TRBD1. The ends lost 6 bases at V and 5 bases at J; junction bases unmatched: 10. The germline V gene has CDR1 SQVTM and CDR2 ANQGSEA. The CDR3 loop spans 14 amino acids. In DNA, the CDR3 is TGCAGCGTACTCTCCGACAGGGGGCCGGACGAGCAGTACTTC. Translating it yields CSVLSDRGPDEQYF.

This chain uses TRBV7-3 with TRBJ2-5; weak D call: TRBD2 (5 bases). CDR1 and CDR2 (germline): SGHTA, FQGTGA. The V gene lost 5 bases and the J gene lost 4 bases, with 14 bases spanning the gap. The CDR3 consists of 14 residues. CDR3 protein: CASSHHGGGETQYF. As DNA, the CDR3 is TGTGCCAGCAGCCATCACGGTGGAGGAGAGACCCAGTACTTC.

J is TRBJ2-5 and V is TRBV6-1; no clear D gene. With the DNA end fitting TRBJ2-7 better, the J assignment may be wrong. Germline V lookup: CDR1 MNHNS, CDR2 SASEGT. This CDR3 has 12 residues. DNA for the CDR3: TGTGCCAGCAGGGTTACGTCCTACGAGCAGTACTTC. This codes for CASRVTSYEQYF.

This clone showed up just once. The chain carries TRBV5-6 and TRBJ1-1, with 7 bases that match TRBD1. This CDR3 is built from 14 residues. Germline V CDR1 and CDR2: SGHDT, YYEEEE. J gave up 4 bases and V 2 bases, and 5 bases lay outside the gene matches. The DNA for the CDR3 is TGTGCCAGCAGCTTCGGGCAGGGGGGCACTGAAGCTTTCTTT. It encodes CASSFGQGGTEAFF.